The clone carrying this T cell receptor (beta chain) was counted ten times or more. What it binds is unknown. MiXCR, applied by TCRdb to the 5' RACE reads, yields one record per CDR3 protein. The sample lists 250,000 to 300,000 distinct CDR3 sequences, 8.5% to 9.5% occurring once. The sample belongs to a study of identical twins. The V segment lost 5 bases and the J segment 0 bases; nucleotides outside the gene matches: 5. The CDR3 has 15 residues. Germline assignment: CDR1 SGHVS and CDR2 FQNEAQ. Study findings and constraints: Within beta out-of-frame sequences, the excess sharing observed between twins was weaker. The abundant beta clonotypes from cord blood had fewer insertions, and memory repertoires had none of this.

This sample was shared with a second study, whose subject was yellow fever vaccine responses in identical twins.

Sample: CD8+ T cells sorted from blood. The TCR comes from a woman in her late teens or twenties in good health. The rearrangement links TRBV7-8 to TRBJ2-7, with 9 bases that match TRBD1. The CDR3 nucleotides read TGTGCCAGCAGCGAGCAGGGACAGGGCTCCTACGAGCAGTACTTC. Its protein product is CASSEQGQGSYEQYF.